This TCR beta chain appears in the sequencing data of a study of cytomegalovirus exposure and HLA in healthy donors. The study's findings and limits: Confirmation in vitro established that three CMV-associated chains were specific for CMV antigens.

With 0 bases clipped from V and 5 bases from J, the junction kept 2 bases outside the gene matches. This CDR3 is 14 amino acids long. CDR1 and CDR2 (germline): SGDLS, YYNGEE. About this clone itself: Its antigen is still unknown.

The PCR was carried out with 60 Vbeta primers and 13 Jbeta primers. The data were produced by immunoSEQ multiplex PCR, yet TCRdb's version contains in-frame clones alone and is incomplete. The data show 150,000 to 250,000 clones, with 75% to 85% seen just once and 5.5% to 7% held by the top ten. This receptor was taken from a woman in her forties or fifties in good health and CMV-seropositive. The sample consisted of PBMCs. The V and J genes are TRBV9 and TRBJ2-7, with 10 positions matching TRBD1. The CDR3 DNA sequence: TGTGCCAGCAGCGTAGGGGACAGGGGAGACGAGCAGTACTTC. Protein: CASSVGDRGDEQYF.